This TCR beta chain is from a study of identical twins. TCRdb ran MiXCR on the 5' RACE reads and lists one entry per CDR3 protein. The top ten clones hold approximately 12% of a sample with 350,000 to 450,000 distinct CDR3 sequences, around 20% of them seen once. The germline V gene encodes CDR1 DFQATT and CDR2 SNEGSKA (reference sequence). This CDR3 has 13 residues. Trimming left V 4 bases short and J 2 bases short, with 11 bases between. This clonotype showed up many times. Its antigen is as yet unknown. Findings and caveats of the study: Within cord blood, abundant beta clonotypes carried fewer insertions, but memory repertoires showed no such trend. An excess of low generation probability was shown by twin-shared out-of-frame alpha sequences.

The sample consisted of naive T cells sorted from blood. The TCR sequence derives from a man aged 50 to 59 in good health. The chain joins TRBV20-1 to TRBJ1-2, with no clear D. CDR3 sequence reads: CSAKPPENYGYTF. Here the CDR3 DNA reads TGCAGTGCTAAGCCTCCGGAGAACTATGGCTACACCTTC.